The present T cell receptor beta chain was sequenced within a study of blood T cell repertoires in COVID-19. Study in general: Some COVID-19 samples were acute and others convalescent; all came from the United States, Italy and Spain. PBMCs, B-cell-depleted T cells, or T cells were the source of the cDNA or gDNA that made up the material.

Per germline, CDR1 MNHEY and CDR2 SVGEGT. This CDR3 has 14 residues. V dropped 6 bases and J dropped 0 bases, with 12 bases sitting between them. In the original processing: Amplification of reference gene primers was used by the study to estimate nucleated cell counts. Clones were read by immunoSEQ multiplex PCR, and TCRdb kept only the in-frame ones, dropping some. D and trimming come from the DNA, and the V and J calls and clone size come from that table. The top ten hold about 20% of the sample, which has roughly 200,000 clones, over 75% seen once. The rearrangement joins TRBV6-2 or TRBV6-3 to TRBJ2-7, with D maybe TRBD1 (6 bases). This clonotype was sampled from a person aged 65-85 years with COVID-19, enrolled during active disease. Sequenced: peripheral blood. The CDR3 coding sequence is TGTGCCAGCAGGCCTATCAGGGGCTCCTACGAGCAGTACTTC. Translation: CASRPIRGSYEQYF.